This T cell receptor (beta chain) emerged from a study of OX40 agonist ivuxolimab in advanced cancers. Study-wide results and caveats: A proportion of nonresponders additionally exhibited low normalized T-cell clonal expansion.

About this clone: Its antigen is not identified.

Clones were sequenced by immunoSEQ multiplex PCR, and TCRdb holds only the in-frame ones, with some missing. The sample comprises 75,000 to 100,000 clones, approximately 84% of which are singletons, and around 2% rests with the top ten. The clonotype comes from an adult with an advanced solid tumor such as melanoma, head and neck, liver or kidney cancer. This specimen was CD4+ or CD8+ T cells sorted from blood, taken in a trial of the OX40 agonist ivuxolimab.

The CDR3, as DNA: TGTGCCGACTCGGCCGGGAACGATCAGCCCCAGCATTTT. Its protein is CADSAGNDQPQHF. V and J are TRBV10-3 and TRBJ1-5; D gene uncertain. With 11 bases removed from V and 5 bases from J, the gap between germline ends came to 16 bases. Germline lookup yields CDR1 ENHRY and CDR2 SYGVKD. CDR3 length equals 13 residues.